This record looks at one T cell receptor (beta chain) sequence and its context. The antigen is unknown. Sample-barcoded 5' priming and a J-beta primer mix drove a second PCR of about 6 to 12 cycles. TCRdb used MiXCR to reprocess the 5' RACE reads, holding one entry per CDR3 protein. The sample gives about 680,000 distinct CDR3 sequences, around 45% of which show up once; about a third is in the top ten. This record comes from a study of blood T cells in healthy people across ages. Study-wide points: Without sorted subsets, naive and antigen-experienced compartments could not be conclusively compared. Estimates based on one million T cells were treated as lower bounds. Researchers report that TCR beta diversity correlated strongly with naive T cell percentage.

V was cut by 5 bases and J by 0 bases, with 20 bases left in between. The V gene's germline CDR1 is MDHEN and CDR2 SYDVKM. The CDR3 runs to 18 residues. The sample taken for sequencing was blood. The rearrangement links TRBV28 to TRBJ2-1; D may be TRBD2 (5 bases). The source is a woman in her sixties or seventies in good health. CDR3 DNA sequence: TGTGCCAGCAGTCCTTTTAGTGTCCTGGGAGTCTCCTACAATGAGCAGTTCTTC. This encodes CASSPFSVLGVSYNEQFF.